The sequence of this T cell receptor (beta chain) was determined in a study of blood T cell repertoires in COVID-19. Study summary: Spain, Italy and the United States supplied samples that represented acute and convalescent COVID-19. Sample material is recorded as cDNA or gDNA derived from T cells, B-cell-depleted T cells, or PBMCs.

Per the original methods: Reference gene primer amplification gave nucleated cell count estimates. Profiling relied on immunoSEQ multiplex PCR, and the TCRdb table lists in-frame clones only, not all of them. That table is the source of V, J and clone size, and D and trimming were worked out from the DNA. The sample has a few hundred thousand clones; 65% to 85% are singletons. The ends lost 2 bases at V and 5 bases at J; junction bases unmatched: 2. There are 14 residues in the CDR3. The chain links TRBV23-1 to TRBJ2-2; 7 nucleotides match TRBD2. TRBV23-1 is reported as an ORF; its role is uncertain. Sequencing input: peripheral blood. The clonotype comes from a woman aged 35 to 49 who had recovered from COVID-19. The CDR3 bases are TGCGCCAGCAGTCAAGTCGGGGGGACCGGGGAGCTGTTTTTT. As protein: CASSQVGGTGELFF.